Listed below are T cell receptor beta chains from one sample, sequenced in a study of quantifying T cell responses using KT2 cells. TCRdb reanalysed the UMI-ligation and nested PCR reads using MiXCR and keeps one entry per CDR3 protein. In the table there are 39,000 or so distinct CDR3 sequences, about a sixth of which are singletons. Sequencing was performed on PBMCs spiked with cells of the T cell clone KT2. All receptors derive from a human donor. The CDR3 runs from the conserved cysteine through the conserved F or W. The D gene is left open where the match is weak. Part of the rows lack a size; the others show once, few, many or a class for expanded clones.

cdr3_aa cdr3_nt clone_size j_call d_call v_call
CASNPGRGFHEEQYF TGTGCCAGCAACCCCGGGCGGGGATTCCATGAGGAGCAGTACTTC many TRBJ2-7 NA TRBV12-3/TRBV12-4
CASSPLAGGSDTQYF TGTGCCAGCAGTCCCCTAGCGGGAGGGTCAGATACGCAGTATTTT few TRBJ2-3 TRBD2 TRBV12-3/TRBV12-4
CSVEGEADDNEQFF TGCAGCGTCGAGGGAGAAGCGGACGACAATGAGCAGTTCTTC few TRBJ2-1 NA TRBV29-1
CASSLEERQSSYNSPLHF TGTGCCAGCAGCTTAGAGGAGAGGCAGAGCTCCTATAATTCACCCCTCCACTTT few TRBJ1-6 NA TRBV11-2
CASSQGAISGANVLTF TGTGCCAGCAGCCAAGGGGCTATCTCTGGGGCCAACGTCCTGACTTTC few TRBJ2-6 NA TRBV4-2
CASRPRTSGGGETQYF TGTGCCAGCAGACCCCGGACTAGCGGGGGGGGAGAGACCCAGTACTTC NA TRBJ2-5 TRBD2 TRBV2
CASSLGLAGDTQYF TGTGCCAGCAGCTTAGGTCTAGCGGGAGATACGCAGTATTTT NA TRBJ2-3 TRBD2 TRBV11-2
CASSLKQNMVPGELFF TGTGCCAGCAGCTTAAAACAAAACATGGTTCCCGGGGAGCTGTTTTTT few TRBJ2-2 NA TRBV11-2
CASSDGGATDTQYF TGTGCCAGCAGTGACGGGGGGGCCACAGATACGCAGTATTTT many TRBJ2-3 NA TRBV6-4
CSAREERGQTYGYTF TGCAGTGCTAGAGAAGAGAGGGGACAGACCTATGGCTACACCTTC NA TRBJ1-2 TRBD1 TRBV20-1
CASSQESYSSFYGYTF TGTGCCAGCAGCCAAGAAAGTTATAGTTCCTTCTATGGCTACACCTTC NA TRBJ1-2 NA TRBV3-1
CASSLNNNEKLFF TGTGCCAGCAGCTTAAATAATAATGAAAAACTGTTTTTT few TRBJ1-4 NA TRBV7-2
CASSEIAGGRTDTQYF TGTGCCAGCAGTGAAATAGCGGGAGGACGCACAGATACGCAGTATTTT many TRBJ2-3 TRBD2 TRBV6-4
CASSLNRRLTNEKLFF TGTGCCAGCAGCTTAAACAGGCGCCTAACTAATGAAAAACTGTTTTTT few TRBJ1-4 NA TRBV7-2
CAISRDSLTNYGYTF TGTGCCATCAGTAGGGACAGTCTAACTAACTATGGCTACACCTTC NA TRBJ1-2 TRBD1 TRBV10-3
CASRMIAGGPGDTQYF TGTGCCAGCAGGATGATAGCGGGAGGGCCAGGGGATACGCAGTATTTT NA TRBJ2-3 TRBD2 TRBV7-2
CASSLLSTQNQPQHF TGTGCCAGCAGCTTACTTTCGACGCAAAATCAGCCCCAGCATTTT NA TRBJ1-5 NA TRBV7-2
CSASVAGNTEAFF TGCAGCGCGAGTGTTGCTGGGAACACTGAAGCTTTCTTT few TRBJ1-1 NA TRBV29-1
CASNQDTYTGELFF TGTGCCAGCAACCAGGACACCTACACCGGGGAGCTGTTTTTT many TRBJ2-2 NA TRBV2
CASRGLAGPPLQYF TGTGCCAGCAGGGGACTAGCGGGGCCTCCACTCCAGTACTTC few TRBJ2-5 TRBD2 TRBV6-1
CASSRFKETQYF TGTGCCAGCAGCCGATTCAAAGAGACCCAGTACTTC few TRBJ2-5 NA TRBV7-8
CASSRTHGNSGNTIYF TGCGCCAGCAGCCGCACTCACGGAAACTCTGGAAACACCATATATTTT few TRBJ1-3 NA TRBV4-1
CSARPQEVYEQYF TGCAGTGCTAGGCCGCAGGAGGTCTACGAGCAGTACTTC few TRBJ2-7 NA TRBV20-1
CASSRKAGSGDEQFF TGTGCCAGCAGCAGAAAAGCGGGGTCTGGAGATGAGCAGTTCTTC NA TRBJ2-1 TRBD2 TRBV5-4
CSAAADLNTEAFF TGCAGTGCCGCCGCCGACCTGAACACTGAAGCTTTCTTT NA TRBJ1-1 NA TRBV20-1
CASSDTGGGYGYTF TGTGCCAGCAGCGACACAGGGGGCGGCTATGGCTACACCTTC NA TRBJ1-2 TRBD1 TRBV9
CASSLGPQFF TGTGCCAGCAGCTTAGGTCCTCAGTTCTTC few TRBJ2-1 NA TRBV7-9
CAVGGLSYEQYF TGTGCCGTGGGGGGATTATCCTACGAGCAGTACTTC few TRBJ2-7 NA TRBV6-6
CASSPRGAGTRYEQYF TGTGCCAGCAGCCCCCGAGGAGCGGGGACGCGGTACGAGCAGTACTTC many TRBJ2-7 TRBD2 TRBV9
CASSQAMTGGSYNEQFF TGCGCCAGCAGCCAAGCCATGACGGGAGGATCCTACAATGAGCAGTTCTTC NA TRBJ2-1 TRBD2 TRBV4-3
CASRYSGLTDTQYF TGTGCCAGCAGATATAGCGGCCTCACAGATACGCAGTATTTT NA TRBJ2-3 NA TRBV27
CASSEQGFTDTQYF TGTGCCAGCAGTGAGCAAGGTTTCACAGATACGCAGTATTTT NA TRBJ2-3 NA TRBV2
CASSLGVYRVNTEAFF TGTGCCAGCAGCTTAGGGGTTTACAGAGTGAACACTGAAGCTTTCTTT few TRBJ1-1 NA TRBV7-2
CASMWAAPYNEQFF TGTGCCAGCATGTGGGCGGCCCCCTACAATGAGCAGTTCTTC NA TRBJ2-1 NA TRBV12-3/TRBV12-4
CASTQGEDTQYF TGTGCCAGCACCCAGGGGGAAGATACGCAGTATTTT NA TRBJ2-3 TRBD1 TRBV12-3/TRBV12-4
CASSLGGDGSAETQYF TGCGCCAGCAGCTTGGGAGGCGACGGGAGCGCGGAGACCCAGTACTTC few TRBJ2-5 NA TRBV5-1